The rows below give T cell receptor beta chains drawn from one sample of a study of Ad26.COV2.S vaccination and SARS-CoV-2 variants. Measured with immunoSEQ multiplex PCR; TCRdb has only the in-frame clones, and not every one. Of about 680,000 clones in the sample, 89% were seen once. Sequencing used peripheral blood, obtained in a trial of Ad26.COV2.S vaccine versus placebo. Receptors originate from a person aged 18 to 65 who received the Ad26.COV2.S COVID-19 vaccine or a placebo. Both conserved end residues are part of each CDR3. The D gene is left open where the match is weak. Where a row states a size, it is once, few, many or the class of an expanded clone; other rows omit it.

D gene,clone size,V gene,J gene,CDR3 protein,CDR3 DNA
.,.,TRBV7-9,TRBJ1-5,CASSLRAGDSNQPQHF,TGTGCCAGCAGCTTACGGGCAGGGGATAGCAATCAGCCCCAGCATTTT
.,once,TRBV9,TRBJ2-3,CASSGGTRTDTQYF,TGTGCCAGCAGCGGAGGGACCCGCACAGATACGCAGTATTTT
.,.,TRBV30,TRBJ1-4,CAWSRRQANEKLFF,TGTGCCTGGAGTCGTCGACAGGCTAATGAAAAACTGTTTTTT
.,.,TRBV9,TRBJ1-2,CASSPTAGTGHYGYTF,TGTGCCAGCAGCCCTACCGCGGGAACTGGGCACTATGGCTACACCTTC
.,.,TRBV7-2,TRBJ2-3,CASSSGSTDTQYF,TGTGCCAGCAGCTCCGGGTCCACAGATACGCAGTATTTT
TRBD1,.,TRBV9,TRBJ1-2,CASSVAEQGSSYGYTF,TGTGCCAGCAGCGTAGCTGAACAGGGGAGTTCCTATGGCTACACCTTC
.,.,TRBV18,TRBJ2-5,CASSPRTAQETQYF,TGTGCCAGCTCACCGCGAACAGCTCAAGAGACCCAGTACTTC
TRBD1,.,TRBV5-1,TRBJ2-1,CASQDRDRGNEQFF,TGCGCCAGCCAAGACCGGGACAGGGGCAATGAGCAGTTCTTC
.,.,TRBV30,TRBJ1-6,CAWRLGTSFSPLHF,TGTGCCTGGAGGCTCGGGACCTCTTTTTCACCCCTCCACTTT
.,.,TRBV14,TRBJ2-7,CASSQEQGSAYEQYF,TGTGCCAGCAGCCAAGAGCAGGGGTCGGCCTACGAGCAGTACTTC
TRBD2,.,TRBV10-1,TRBJ2-4,CASSSLPGLAKNIQYF,TGCGCCAGCAGTTCTCTACCGGGACTAGCGAAAAACATTCAGTACTTC
TRBD2,.,TRBV24-1,TRBJ2-3,CATSETSGGALDTQYF,TGTGCCACCAGTGAAACTAGCGGGGGGGCTTTGGATACGCAGTATTTT
.,.,TRBV3-1/TRBV3-2,TRBJ1-2,CASSPPGGAGYTF,TGTGCCAGCAGCCCCCCCGGGGGGGCAGGCTACACCTTC
.,.,TRBV23-1,TRBJ2-5,CASSQGGTETQYF,TGCGCCAGCAGTCAAGGTGGGACGGAGACCCAGTACTTC
TRBD2,.,TRBV18,TRBJ2-7,CASSPPGLAGGEQYF,TGTGCCAGCTCACCACCGGGACTAGCGGGGGGCGAGCAGTACTTC
.,.,TRBV29-1,TRBJ2-2,CSVRWAPNTGELFF,TGCAGCGTTCGGTGGGCACCAAACACCGGGGAGCTGTTTTTT
TRBD1,.,TRBV18,TRBJ2-7,CASSPPSRGSYEQYF,TGTGCCAGCTCACCACCATCCAGGGGGTCCTACGAGCAGTACTTC
.,.,TRBV6-5,TRBJ2-7,CASSPGQSSYEQYF,TGTGCCAGCAGCCCCGGACAAAGCTCCTACGAGCAGTACTTC
.,few,TRBV6-2/TRBV6-3,TRBJ1-1,CASSYPGREAFF,TGTGCCAGCAGTTACCCAGGACGGGAGGCTTTCTTT
.,.,TRBV19,TRBJ1-5,CASSIGPDRLYQPQHF,TGTGCCAGTAGTATAGGCCCCGACAGACTTTATCAGCCCCAGCATTTT
TRBD2,once,TRBV15,TRBJ2-3,CATSPSGTSTDTQYF,TGTGCCACCAGTCCCTCTGGGACTAGTACAGATACGCAGTATTTT
.,once,TRBV4-3,TRBJ1-3,CASSQALNSGNTIYF,TGCGCCAGCAGCCAAGCTTTGAACTCTGGAAACACCATATATTTT
.,once,TRBV27,TRBJ2-3,CASSLSDGGDTQYF,TGTGCCAGCAGTTTATCGGACGGTGGAGATACGCAGTATTTT
.,.,TRBV24-1,TRBJ2-5,CATSEVGETQYF,TGTGCCACCAGTGAAGTCGGGGAGACCCAGTACTTC
.,once,TRBV11-2,TRBJ2-2,CASSFRPTNYTGELFF,TGTGCCAGCAGCTTTCGACCTACCAATTACACCGGGGAGCTGTTTTTT
.,.,TRBV12-3/TRBV12-4,TRBJ2-1,CASSNRGGDEQFF,TGTGCCAGCAGCAACCGAGGAGGGGATGAGCAGTTCTTC
.,.,TRBV30,TRBJ2-1,CAWSGGRGSYNEQFF,TGTGCCTGGAGTGGAGGAAGGGGTTCCTACAATGAGCAGTTCTTC
.,.,TRBV5-4,TRBJ2-3,CASSHDFRGDTQYF,TGTGCCAGCAGCCACGATTTTAGAGGGGATACGCAGTATTTT
.,.,TRBV6-5,TRBJ2-1,CASSYSGPRMGNEQFF,TGTGCCAGCAGTTACTCGGGACCGCGAATGGGGAATGAGCAGTTCTTC
.,.,TRBV2,TRBJ2-3,CASDLSGGSTDTQYF,TGTGCCAGCGATCTCTCGGGCGGTAGCACAGATACGCAGTATTTT
TRBD2,.,TRBV6-6,TRBJ2-3,CASRGTSRPDTQYF,TGTGCCAGCAGAGGGACTAGCCGGCCAGATACGCAGTATTTT
.,.,TRBV7-3,TRBJ2-5,CASSSEGGPQETQYF,TGTGCCAGCAGCTCCGAGGGGGGACCTCAAGAGACCCAGTACTTC
.,.,TRBV19,TRBJ2-7,CASSPRGRGEQYF,TGTGCCAGTAGCCCCCGAGGTCGGGGCGAGCAGTACTTC